The 17 T cell receptor beta chains below were found in one sample sequenced in a study of human T cells and chemical hapten exposure. Time point given: pre-sensitization, week 0. Regarding treatment: therapeutic diphenylcyclopropenone sensitization with weekly scalp DPC. From the RACE reads, TCRdb called clonotypes with MiXCR, one entry per CDR3 protein. The sample has around 42,000 distinct CDR3 sequences, roughly 12% seen once. This specimen was whole blood, taken in connection with sensitization to the hapten diphenylcyclopropenone (DPC). All receptors come from a woman aged 25 to 39 with alopecia areata. Some clones in this sample may be carry-over from other donors' samples.

This clonotype was counted ten times or more. The chain joins TRBV7-9 to TRBJ2-7, with D maybe TRBD1 (7 bases). V was trimmed by 5 bases and J by 4 bases, leaving 18 bases between them. Germline V CDR1 and CDR2: SEHNR, FQNEAQ (reference sequence). This CDR3 comprises 15 residues. Here the CDR3 reads CASSPVMEGAYEQYF. The CDR3 nucleotides read TGTGCCAGCAGCCCCGTAATGGAGGGGGCTTACGAGCAGTACTTC.

In its sample, this clonotype was seen many times. The chain uses TRBV20-1 and TRBJ2-3; either TRBD1 or TRBD2 may supply D (5 bases each). V lost 6 bases to trimming and J lost 2 bases, with 18 bases between them. CDR3 length equals 15 residues. The germline CDR1 and CDR2 sequences are DFQATT and SNEGSKA (reference sequence). The CDR3 sequence: CSAQRGYLSTDTQYF. The CDR3 region has the DNA TGCAGTGCCCAGAGGGGTTACTTATCCACAGATACGCAGTATTTT.

The CDR3, as DNA: TGTGCCAGCAGATTGTTTTCAACTAGCTACGAGCAGTACTTC. Translation: CASRLFSTSYEQYF. V usage is TRBV5-5 and J usage is TRBJ2-7; weak D call: TRBD2 (5 bases). Between the trimmed V and J ends, which lost 5 bases and 3 bases, there was a span of 15 bases. Germline assignment: CDR1 SGHKS and CDR2 YYEKEE (reference sequence). This CDR3 has 14 amino acids.

Ten or more counts support this clonotype. The chain is built from TRBV28 and TRBJ2-7; 9 bases fit TRBD2. Looked up from germline, CDR1 is MDHEN and CDR2 is SYDVKM. The junction had 6 bases not matched to a gene; V was cut back by 6 bases and J by 6 bases. CDR3 size: 13 residues. CDR3 DNA: TGTGCCAGCAGGATAGCGGGAGTGAGCGAGCAGTACTTC. This gives the protein CASRIAGVSEQYF.

The chain joins TRBV7-2 to TRBJ1-1, with unresolved D. CDR1 and CDR2 from the germline V gene are SGHTA and FQGNSA. The V end was cut by 6 bases, the J end by 4 bases, with 9 bases between. CDR3 size: 12 residues. CDR3 loop: CASSNPGTEAFF. In DNA form, the CDR3 reads TGTGCCAGCAGTAACCCGGGCACTGAAGCTTTCTTT.

There are many counts of this clonotype. V is TRBV5-4 and J is TRBJ2-5; D possibly corresponds to TRBD2 (6 bases). Trimming removed 0 bases at V and 2 bases at J, with 26 bases between. This CDR3 region has 20 residues. Looked up from germline, CDR1 is SGHNT and CDR2 is YYREEE (reference sequence). The CDR3 protein is CASSLAFRQRAGGPQETQYF. For the CDR3, the DNA is TGTGCCAGCAGCTTGGCCTTTCGACAGCGGGCTGGCGGGCCTCAAGAGACCCAGTACTTC.

This clonotype was seen many times. The rearrangement uses TRBV11-1 and TRBJ2-3; no reliable D call. Germline-derived CDR1 and CDR2 are SGHAT and FQDESV (reference sequence). The CDR3 extends over 14 amino acids. The ends were cut back, 1 base at V and 7 bases at J, with 12 bases in the middle. In DNA, the CDR3 is TGTGCCAGCAGCTTAGATCGGATCGGTTATACGCAGTATTTT. As protein: CASSLDRIGYTQYF.

The chain links TRBV7-9 to TRBJ2-3; D not resolved. Deletions cut 3 bases from V and 4 bases from J, with 5 bases between. This CDR3 is built from 12 residues. Germline V gene lookup returns CDR1 SEHNR and CDR2 FQNEAQ (reference sequence). The CDR3: CASSFQPDTQYF. CDR3 in DNA: TGTGCCAGCAGCTTCCAGCCAGATACGCAGTATTTT.

This clonotype was observed a handful of times. The rearrangement uses TRBV5-1 and TRBJ2-3, with TRBD2 matching 9 bases. Germline V gene sequence: CDR1 SGHRS, CDR2 YFSETQ. The junction had 6 bases not matched to a gene; V was cut back by 5 bases and J by 2 bases. The CDR3 spans 15 residues. CDR3 DNA: TGCGCCAGCAGTCAAGCGGGAGGCCTCACAGATACGCAGTATTTT. Translated: CASSQAGGLTDTQYF.

This clonotype showed up many times. This chain connects TRBV5-6 to TRBJ2-3, with 8 bases fitting TRBD1. Germline V CDR1 and CDR2: SGHDT, YYEEEE. The V and J ends lost 4 bases and 6 bases, in that order; junction bases with no gene match: 13. The CDR3 consists of 16 residues. The CDR3 DNA sequence: TGTGCCAGCAGCCAGACCAGGGGGCCTTCACCGGATACGCAGTATTTT. Translating gives CASSQTRGPSPDTQYF.

Only a few counts were recorded for this clonotype. The rearrangement links TRBV5-4 to TRBJ2-7, with D perhaps matching TRBD1 or TRBD2 (5 bases each). Trimming removed 1 base from V and 3 bases from J, with 11 bases in between. Germline V CDR1 and CDR2: SGHNT, YYREEE (reference sequence). This CDR3 region has 14 residues. CDR3 bases: TGTGCCAGCAGCTTGCAAGGGACCTTCTACGAGCAGTACTTC. Protein product: CASSLQGTFYEQYF. The full variable domain, with the rest looked up from reference TRBV5-4 and TRBJ2-7, is ETGVTQSPTHLIKTRGQQVTLRCSSQSGHNTVSWYQQALGQGPQFIFQYYREEENGRGNFPPRFSGLQFPNYSSELNVNALELDDSALYLCASSLQGTFYEQYFGPGTRLTVT.

V is TRBV10-2 and J is TRBJ2-7, with TRBD1 matching over 7 bases. The CDR3 is 16 amino acids. Trimming at V came to 7 bases and at J to 2 bases, leaving 14 bases not matched to a gene. The germline gives CDR1 WSHSY, CDR2 SAAADI. In DNA, the CDR3 is TGCGCCAGCAATTCAAAACTGACAGGGAAGACCTACGAGCAGTACTTC. Its translation: CASNSKLTGKTYEQYF.

In this sample, this clonotype turned up many times. The gene calls are TRBV3-1 and TRBJ1-1; tentatively, D is TRBD1 (5 bases). Trimming took off 0 bases at V and 11 bases at J, with 13 bases between the two ends. This CDR3 has 13 residues. Germline CDR1 reads LGHDT; CDR2 reads YNNKEL (reference sequence). The CDR3 reads CASSQEWGGRAFF. The DNA for the CDR3 is TGTGCCAGCAGCCAAGAGTGGGGGGGTAGGGCTTTCTTT.

This clonotype was seen ten or more times. The chain recombines TRBV28 with TRBJ1-5, with 10 bases aligning to TRBD1. V shed 8 bases and J 2 bases; nucleotides not matched to a gene: 6. The V gene's germline CDR1 is MDHEN and CDR2 SYDVKM. The CDR3 loop spans 15 amino acids. The CDR3 nucleotides are TGTGCCAGCGGGTCCGGACAGGGGGGCAATCAGCCCCAGCATTTT. Translating gives CASGSGQGGNQPQHF.

On this clonotype: This may stem from a read error, because a much larger clone lies one nucleotide away. The chain employs TRBV28 and TRBJ1-1; D remains unclear. The CDR3 is 12 residues long. CDR1 is MDHEN, CDR2 SYDVKM, per germline. V lost 2 bases and J 4 bases, leaving 5 bases between the germline ends. The CDR3 nucleotides are TGTGCCAGCAGTTTAATGAGCACTGAAGCTTTCTTT. Residues: CASSLMSTEAFF.

The chain combines TRBV12-3 or TRBV12-4 with TRBJ2-1; unclear D gene. Trimming removed 7 bases at V and 6 bases at J, with 13 bases between. This CDR3 has 13 residues. The CDR3 sequence is CASNIDTLNEQFF. CDR3 DNA sequence: TGTGCCAGCAATATAGACACCCTCAATGAGCAGTTCTTC.

This rearrangement joins TRBV7-2 to TRBJ2-5; D uncertain. CDR3 length: 13 amino acids. The germline CDR1 and CDR2 sequences are SGHTA and FQGNSA. V lost 5 bases to trimming and J lost 2 bases, with 9 bases between them. The CDR3 loop is CASSLGPQETQYF. CDR3 sequence (DNA): TGTGCCAGCAGCCTCGGACCACAAGAGACCCAGTACTTC.